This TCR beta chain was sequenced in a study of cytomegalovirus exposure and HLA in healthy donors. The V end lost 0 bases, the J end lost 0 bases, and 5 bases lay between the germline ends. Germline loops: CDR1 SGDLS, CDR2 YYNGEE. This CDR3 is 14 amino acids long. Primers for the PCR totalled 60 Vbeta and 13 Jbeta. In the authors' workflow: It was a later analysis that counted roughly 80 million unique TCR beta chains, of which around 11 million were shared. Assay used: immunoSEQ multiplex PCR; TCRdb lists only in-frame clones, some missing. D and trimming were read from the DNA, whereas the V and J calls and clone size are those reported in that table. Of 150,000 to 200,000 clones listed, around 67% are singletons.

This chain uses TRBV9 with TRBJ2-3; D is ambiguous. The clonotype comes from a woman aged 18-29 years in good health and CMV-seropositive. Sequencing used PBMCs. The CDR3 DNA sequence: TGTGCCAGCAGCGTAGGAGGCAGCACAGATACGCAGTATTTT. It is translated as CASSVGGSTDTQYF.